Presented here are 14 T cell receptor beta chains from one specimen sequenced in a study of blood T cell repertoires in COVID-19. The table came from immunoSEQ multiplex PCR; TCRdb's copy has only in-frame clones and leaves some out. The table records roughly 25,000 clones, 88% of them present only once. Sequenced material: peripheral blood. These receptors were collected from a man aged 65 to 79 in a cohort sampled during active COVID-19.

CDR3 residues: CASSHLSGRVGNEQFF. The CDR3 DNA is TGTGCCAGCAGCCACTTGAGCGGGAGGGTAGGGAATGAGCAGTTCTTC. This chain joins TRBV14 and TRBJ2-1; 10 bases match TRBD2. J was trimmed by 7 bases and V by 3 bases; bases with no gene match: 9. Germline values: CDR1 SGHDN, CDR2 FVKESK. The CDR3 is 16 amino acids.

The J gene is TRBJ2-7, the V gene TRBV24-1, with 7 bases identical to TRBD1. The CDR3 loop spans 15 amino acids. Losses at the gene ends were 4 bases for V and 4 bases for J; bases not matched to a gene: 9. Germline V CDR1 and CDR2: KGHDR, SFDVKD. CDR3 loop: CATSDPRQGNYEQYF. CDR3 nucleotide sequence: TGTGCCACCAGTGACCCCAGACAGGGAAATTACGAGCAGTACTTC.

The rearrangement uses TRBV5-1 and TRBJ2-1; D may be TRBD2 (6 bases). The CDR3 has 15 residues. Germline V gene data show CDR1 as SGHRS and CDR2 as YFSETQ. The V end was cut by 2 bases, the J end by 3 bases, with 12 bases between. CDR3 amino acids: CASSLTGTFYNEQFF. In nucleotides, the CDR3 is TGCGCCAGCAGCTTAACCGGGACTTTCTACAATGAGCAGTTCTTC.

The table lists this clone with a count of one. The V gene is TRBV25-1, the J gene TRBJ2-3, with 9 positions matching TRBD2. The CDR3 length is 17 residues. Per the germline V gene, CDR1 is MGHDK and CDR2 is SYGVNS. V shed 8 bases, J shed 2 bases, and the junction held 14 bases outside the gene matches. The chain's CDR3 is CASQAGPSGESTDTQYF. The CDR3 nucleotides are TGTGCCAGCCAAGCGGGGCCTAGCGGGGAATCCACAGATACGCAGTATTTT.

This clone was seen a handful of times. This chain uses TRBV3-1 (or the pseudogene TRBV3-2) with TRBJ1-5, with D possibly matching TRBD1 (5 bases). Germline CDR1 and CDR2: LGHDT and YNNKEL (reference sequence). The CDR3 spans 14 residues. Trimming stripped 2 bases from V and 7 bases from J, with 12 bases between. CDR3 in DNA: TGTGCCAGCAGCCAATTCCAGGGTGGACAGCCCCAGCATTTT. Its protein product is CASSQFQGGQPQHF.

This clone has only one observation. The CDR3 DNA sequence: TGTGCCAGCAGTCCTACAGGGGGCGGCGAGACCCAGTACTTC. The encoded protein is CASSPTGGGETQYF. The chain joins TRBV13 to TRBJ2-5; 9 bases are shared with TRBD1. V lost 6 bases and J lost 5; bases outside the gene matches: 7. The CDR3 length is 14 residues. Germline CDR1 and CDR2: PRHDT and FYEKMQ (reference sequence).

This clone appeared a single time. The rearrangement uses TRBV2 and TRBJ2-7, with 8 bases aligning to TRBD1. The CDR3 sequence is 13 residues long. Germline CDR1 reads SNHLY; CDR2 reads FYNNEI. V trimming: 8 bases; J trimming: 4 bases; junction bases outside the gene matches: 7. CDR3 nucleotide sequence: TGTGCCAGCCGGACAGGGATAAGGTACGAGCAGTACTTC. This translates into CASRTGIRYEQYF.

The CDR3 nucleotides read TGTGCCAGCAAACGGGAACAGGGGAGGACCGGGGAGCTGTTTTTT. The encoded protein is CASKREQGRTGELFF. J is TRBJ2-2 and V is TRBV6-5; TRBD1 might be the D (7 bases). Trimming cost V 7 bases and J 5 bases, with 17 bases left between them. The length of the CDR3 is 15 residues. Germline lookup yields CDR1 MNHEY and CDR2 SVGAGI.

The rearrangement links TRBV6-1 to TRBJ1-2; 8 bases agree with TRBD1. Germline lookup yields CDR1 MNHNS and CDR2 SASEGT. J lost 4 bases, V lost 1 base, and 2 bases had no gene match. The CDR3 totals 14 residues. CDR3 nucleotide sequence: TGTGCCAGCAGTGAAGGGACAGGGATCTATGGCTACACCTTC. Residues: CASSEGTGIYGYTF.

This chain joins TRBV7-9 and TRBJ2-1, with D tentatively TRBD2 (6 bases). Trimming removed 0 bases at V and 7 bases at J, with 13 bases between. From germline, CDR1 is SEHNR and CDR2 FQNEAQ (reference sequence). The CDR3 has 15 residues. In nucleotides, the CDR3 is TGTGCCAGCAGCTTAGCCGGGAGAGAATTTAATGAGCAGTTCTTC. Translated: CASSLAGREFNEQFF.

The chain joins TRBV15 to TRBJ1-5; possible D gene TRBD1, 5 bases. The germline V and J ends were trimmed by 0 bases and 0 bases, with 15 bases remaining between them. The CDR3 contains 18 residues. The germline CDR1 and CDR2 sequences are LNHNV and YYDKDF (reference sequence). Here the CDR3 reads CATSRDIRQPNSNQPQHF. Here the CDR3 DNA reads TGTGCCACCAGCAGAGACATAAGACAGCCTAATAGCAATCAGCCCCAGCATTTT.

The CDR3 DNA sequence: TGTGCCAGTAGTAGACAGGGCAACAATCAGCCCCAGCATTTT. This gives the protein CASSRQGNNQPQHF. The J gene is TRBJ1-5, the V gene TRBV19; TRBD1 matches at 7 bases. Germline V lookup: CDR1 LNHDA, CDR2 SQIVND (reference sequence). V gave up 4 bases and J gave up 3 bases; unmatched junction bases: 3. This CDR3 spans 14 amino acids. Full variable domain (outside the CDR3, taken from reference TRBV19 and TRBJ1-5): DGGITQSPKYLFRKEGQNVTLSCEQNLNHDAMYWYRQDPGQGLRLIYYSQIVNDFQKGDIAEGYSVSREKKESFPLTVTSAQKNPTAFYLCASSRQGNNQPQHFGDGTRLSIL.

The table lists this clone with a few counts. The gene calls are TRBV2 and TRBJ2-3, with 10 bases lining up with TRBD2. Losses at the gene ends were 2 bases for V and 4 bases for J; bases not matched to a gene: 9. CDR1 is SNHLY and CDR2 is FYNNEI in the germline V gene. The CDR3 has 17 residues. CDR3 in amino acids: CASSERASGSYADTQYF. The CDR3 nucleotides read TGTGCCAGCAGTGAACGGGCTAGCGGGAGTTATGCAGATACGCAGTATTTT.

V gene TRBV24-1 combines with J gene TRBJ2-3; 8 nucleotides agree with TRBD1. The CDR3 sequence is 17 residues long. Germline values: CDR1 KGHDR, CDR2 SFDVKD. V was pared by 4 bases and J by 1 base, with 9 bases of the junction left unmatched. Here the CDR3 DNA reads TGTGCCACCAGTGAAAAAACCGGGACAGGAGGCACAGATACGCAGTATTTT. Residues: CATSEKTGTGGTDTQYF.